A selection of T cell receptor beta chains follows, all from one sample in a study of early T cells in non-severe SARS-CoV-2 infection. TCRdb re-called the 5' RACE reads through MiXCR, storing one row per CDR3 protein. The sample lists around 100,000 distinct CDR3 sequences, around 12% occurring once. Sequencing was carried out using whole blood. Receptor source: an adult who was a healthcare worker with PCR-confirmed SARS-CoV-2 infection or an uninfected control (not recorded which). The CDR3 runs from the conserved cysteine through the conserved F or W. D genes are given only for firm matches. Size is omitted from some rows. Given values are once, few, many or a class for expanded clones.

>NA|TRBJ2-2|many|TRBV7-3
TGTGCCAGCAGCCCCGGGACCGCCACCGGGGAGCTGTTTTTT
CASSPGTATGELFF
>NA|TRBJ1-2|many|TRBV3-1
TGTGCCAGCAGCCCATCCCCGGGGGAAAACTATGGCTACACCTTC
CASSPSPGENYGYTF
>TRBD1|TRBJ2-5|many|TRBV27
TGTGCCAGCAGCCCGGGACAGGGCTCGGAGCGGAAAGAGACCCAGTACTTC
CASSPGQGSERKETQYF
>NA|TRBJ2-1|few|TRBV12-5
TGTGCTAGTGCCCCGGAGGATAGGCTCCGTGAGTTCTTC
CASAPEDRLREFF
>NA|TRBJ2-5|few|TRBV20-1
TGCAGTGCTGACCATAGCGGGGACAGAGAGACCCAGTACTTC
CSADHSGDRETQYF
>TRBD1|TRBJ1-1|NA|TRBV12-3/TRBV12-4
TGTGCCAGCAGGTTTGGGGGACAGGAAGGTAACACTGAAGCTTTCTTT
CASRFGGQEGNTEAFF
>NA|TRBJ2-5|NA|TRBV19
TGTGCCAGTAGTATTTACACCGGGGCCGGAGAAGGCACCCAGTACTTC
CASSIYTGAGEGTQYF
>NA|TRBJ2-6|NA|TRBV28
TGTGCCAGCAGTTTGGCGGCGATTGGGGCCAACGTCCTGACTTTC
CASSLAAIGANVLTF
>TRBD1|TRBJ1-1|NA|TRBV28
TGTGCCAGCAGTCCCCCGGAGACAGGGGTCACTGAAGCTTTCTTT
CASSPPETGVTEAFF
>TRBD2|TRBJ2-1|few|TRBV3-1
TGTGCCAGCAGCCAAGATTTCGGCGGGAGAGGAATTGAGCAGTTCTTC
CASSQDFGGRGIEQFF
>NA|TRBJ2-5|NA|TRBV9
TGTGCCAGCAGCAAGTCCGGACAGCAAGAGACCCAGTACTTC
CASSKSGQQETQYF
>NA|TRBJ1-5|many|TRBV19
TGTGCCAGTAGTATCCATATTCAGGGGCAGCCCCAGCATTTT
CASSIHIQGQPQHF
>NA|TRBJ1-2|few|TRBV28
TGTGCCAGCAGTTTATACGGGGCTTCTGGCTACACCTTC
CASSLYGASGYTF
>TRBD1|TRBJ2-1|many|TRBV12-3/TRBV12-4
TGTGCCAGCAGCACGACAGGGGATGAGCAGTTCTTC
CASSTTGDEQFF
>NA|TRBJ1-2|many|TRBV28
TGTGCCAGCGGCACCAGGGGAGGCTACACCTTC
CASGTRGGYTF
>NA|TRBJ2-2|few|TRBV9
TGTGCCAGCAGCGTATCCCGGAATGAATTGAGAACCGGGGAGCTGTTTTTT
CASSVSRNELRTGELFF
>TRBD2|TRBJ2-3|NA|TRBV12-3/TRBV12-4
TGTGCCAGCAGTTTAAGCCCCACTAGCGGGAGGGCCGCAGATACGCAGTATTTT
CASSLSPTSGRAADTQYF
>NA|TRBJ2-7|NA|TRBV28
TGTGCCAGCAGGACCCCGCCCTCCGAGCAGTACTTC
CASRTPPSEQYF
>TRBD1|TRBJ1-6|many|TRBV18
TGTGCCAGCTCACCCACAGGGGGTCGATCACCCCTCCACTTT
CASSPTGGRSPLHF
>NA|TRBJ2-3|few|TRBV6-1
TGTGCCAGCGATCCAGGGCAACGCACAGATACGCAGTATTTT
CASDPGQRTDTQYF
>NA|TRBJ2-5|NA|TRBV6-5
TGTGCCAGCAGACTAGGGGGGACCCAGTACTTC
CASRLGGTQYF
>NA|TRBJ2-5|few|TRBV20-1
TGCAGTGCTGGTCGGACGGTTAAAGAGACCCAGTACTTC
CSAGRTVKETQYF
>TRBD1|TRBJ2-7|few|TRBV6-5
TGTGCCAGCAGTCCACAGGGGGCTTTCTACGAGCAGTACTTC
CASSPQGAFYEQYF
>NA|TRBJ2-7|NA|TRBV28
TGTGCCAGCAGTTTGGAGGTTACTTACTACGAGCAGTACTTC
CASSLEVTYYEQYF
>NA|TRBJ2-1|few|TRBV5-8
TGTGCCAGCAGCTTAGACCGGGACTGGAGCTCCTACAATGAGCAGTTCTTC
CASSLDRDWSSYNEQFF
>TRBD1|TRBJ2-7|few|TRBV6-1
TGTGCCAGCAGTTTCCTTGGACAGGGGATTTACTACGAGCAGTACTTC
CASSFLGQGIYYEQYF
>TRBD1|TRBJ1-2|many|TRBV20-1
TGCAGTGCTAGTATTCCGGGACAGGGGGCGAAGTACGGCTACACCTTC
CSASIPGQGAKYGYTF
>NA|TRBJ2-3|NA|TRBV20-1
TGCAGTGCTAGTGGGGATTACACAGATACGCAGTATTTT
CSASGDYTDTQYF
>NA|TRBJ2-1|NA|TRBV20-1
TGCAGTGCTGCCCCTTCGGGTGAGCAGTTCTTC
CSAAPSGEQFF
>TRBD2|TRBJ2-3|many|TRBV7-2
TGTGCCAGCAGCTTTAGCGGGAGGGCCAGCGTGAGCACAGATACGCAGTATTTT
CASSFSGRASVSTDTQYF
>NA|TRBJ2-2|many|TRBV28
TGTGCCAGCAGTTTATGGGGCGGCGGGGAGCTGTTTTTT
CASSLWGGGELFF
>TRBD1|TRBJ2-3|NA|TRBV29-1
TGCAGCGTTGATGGGACAGGGGGAGGAGATACGCAGTATTTT
CSVDGTGGGDTQYF
>TRBD2|TRBJ2-2|few|TRBV28
TGTGCCAGCAGTTCTCTTAGCGGGGAGTCCTTTAGCGGGGAGCTGTTTTTT
CASSSLSGESFSGELFF
>TRBD2|TRBJ2-5|many|TRBV4-3
TGCGCCAGCAGCCAAGATGAGAGAGCGGGAGGAGAGACCCAGTACTTC
CASSQDERAGGETQYF
>TRBD2|TRBJ2-7|NA|TRBV3-1
TGTGCCAGCAGCCTGGGCGGGAGCTTCTACGAGCAGTACTTC
CASSLGGSFYEQYF
>NA|TRBJ2-4|many|TRBV7-2
TGTGCCAGCAGCTTACTTGGGACTGCTAATAACATTCAGTACTTC
CASSLLGTANNIQYF
>NA|TRBJ1-3|many|TRBV19
TGTGCCAGTATCGCGGGACCCGGAAACACCATATATTTT
CASIAGPGNTIYF
>TRBD2|TRBJ2-3|NA|TRBV20-1
TGCAGTGCCAGTTGGCGGGAGGACGTGGATACGCAGTATTTT
CSASWREDVDTQYF
>TRBD1|TRBJ2-4|many|TRBV29-1
TGCAGCGTTGAGTCTAGACAGGGTGTCAGGAACATTCAGTACTTC
CSVESRQGVRNIQYF
>TRBD2|TRBJ2-7|few|TRBV14
TGTGCCAGCAGCCAAGCGGGAGGAGTCGAGCAGTACTTC
CASSQAGGVEQYF
>TRBD2|TRBJ2-1|NA|TRBV5-6
TGTGCCAGCAGGAGACTAGCGGGAGGCTATGAGCAGTTCTTC
CASRRLAGGYEQFF
>TRBD1|TRBJ1-5|NA|TRBV19
TGTGCCACTAACCGGGACAGGGACACGGATCAGCCCCAGCATTTT
CATNRDRDTDQPQHF